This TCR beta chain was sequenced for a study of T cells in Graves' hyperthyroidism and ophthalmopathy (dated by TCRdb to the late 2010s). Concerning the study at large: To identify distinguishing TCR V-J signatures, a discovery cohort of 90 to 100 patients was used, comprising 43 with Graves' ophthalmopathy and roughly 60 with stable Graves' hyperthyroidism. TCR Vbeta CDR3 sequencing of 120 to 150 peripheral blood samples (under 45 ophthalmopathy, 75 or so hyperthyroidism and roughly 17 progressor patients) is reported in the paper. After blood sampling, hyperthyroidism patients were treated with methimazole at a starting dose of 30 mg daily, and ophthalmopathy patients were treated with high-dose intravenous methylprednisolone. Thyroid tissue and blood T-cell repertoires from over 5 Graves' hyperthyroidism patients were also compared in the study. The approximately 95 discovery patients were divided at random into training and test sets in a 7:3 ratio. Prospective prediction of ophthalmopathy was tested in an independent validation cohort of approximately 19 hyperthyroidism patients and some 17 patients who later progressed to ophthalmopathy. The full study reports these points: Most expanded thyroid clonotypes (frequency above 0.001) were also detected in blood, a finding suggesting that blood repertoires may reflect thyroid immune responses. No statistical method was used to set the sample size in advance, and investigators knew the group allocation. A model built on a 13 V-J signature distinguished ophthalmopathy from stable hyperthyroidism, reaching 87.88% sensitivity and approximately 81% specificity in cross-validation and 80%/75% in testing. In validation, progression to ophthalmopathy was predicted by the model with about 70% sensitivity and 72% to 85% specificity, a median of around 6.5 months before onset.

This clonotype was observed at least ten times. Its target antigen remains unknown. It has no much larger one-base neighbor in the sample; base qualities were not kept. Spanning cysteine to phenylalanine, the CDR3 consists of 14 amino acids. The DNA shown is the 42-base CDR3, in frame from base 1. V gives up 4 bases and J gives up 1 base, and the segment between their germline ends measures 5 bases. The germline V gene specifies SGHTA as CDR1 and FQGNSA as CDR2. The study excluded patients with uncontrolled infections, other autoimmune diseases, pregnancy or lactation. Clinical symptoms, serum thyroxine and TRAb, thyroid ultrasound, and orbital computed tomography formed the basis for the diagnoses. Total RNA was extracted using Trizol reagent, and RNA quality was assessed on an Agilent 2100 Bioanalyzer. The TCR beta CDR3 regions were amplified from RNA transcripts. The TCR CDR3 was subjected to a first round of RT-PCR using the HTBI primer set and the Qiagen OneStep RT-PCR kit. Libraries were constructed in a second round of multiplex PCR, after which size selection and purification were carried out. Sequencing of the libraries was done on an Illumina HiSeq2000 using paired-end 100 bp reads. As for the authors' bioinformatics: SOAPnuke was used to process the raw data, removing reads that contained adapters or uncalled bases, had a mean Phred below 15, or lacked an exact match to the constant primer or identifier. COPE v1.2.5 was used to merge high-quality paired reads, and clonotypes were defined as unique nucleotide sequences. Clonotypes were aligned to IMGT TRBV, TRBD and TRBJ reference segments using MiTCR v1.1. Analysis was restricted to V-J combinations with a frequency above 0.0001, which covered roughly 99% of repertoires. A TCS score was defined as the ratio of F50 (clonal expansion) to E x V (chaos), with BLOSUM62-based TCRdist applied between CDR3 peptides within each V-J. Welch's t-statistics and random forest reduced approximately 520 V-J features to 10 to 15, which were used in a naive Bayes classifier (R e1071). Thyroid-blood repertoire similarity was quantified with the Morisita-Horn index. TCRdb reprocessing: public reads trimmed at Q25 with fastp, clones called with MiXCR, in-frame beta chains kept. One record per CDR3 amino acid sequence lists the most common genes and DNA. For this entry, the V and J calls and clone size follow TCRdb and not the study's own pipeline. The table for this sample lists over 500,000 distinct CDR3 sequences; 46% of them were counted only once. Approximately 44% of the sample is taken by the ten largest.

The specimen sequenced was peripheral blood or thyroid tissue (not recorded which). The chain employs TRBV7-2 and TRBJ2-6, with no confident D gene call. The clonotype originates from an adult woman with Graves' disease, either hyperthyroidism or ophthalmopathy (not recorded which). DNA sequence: TGTGCCAGCAGCTACCATTCTGGGGCCAACGTCCTGACTTTC. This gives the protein CASSYHSGANVLTF. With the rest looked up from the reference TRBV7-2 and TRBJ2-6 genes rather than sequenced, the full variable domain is GAGVSQSPSNKVTEKGKDVELRCDPISGHTALYWYRQSLGQGLEFLIYFQGNSAPDKSGLPSDRFSAERTGGSVSTLTIQRTQQEDSAVYLCASSYHSGANVLTFGAGSRLTVL.